This TCR beta chain comes out of a study of blood T cells in healthy people across ages. Study observations and caveats: Possibly, changes in expanded clonotypes were confounded because donor CMV status was unknown. Diversity estimated from one million T cells was considered an underestimate.

Trimming took 7 bases from V and 8 from J; bases not matched to a gene: 4. The CDR3 is 12 amino acids. Germline V CDR1 and CDR2: MNHEY, SMNVEV (reference sequence). This clonotype has a handful of counts. No antigen is known for it. Then a second PCR, running about 6 to 12 cycles, was carried out with a sample-barcoded 5' primer and a J-beta primer mix. TCRdb fed the 5' RACE reads into MiXCR, producing one record per CDR3 protein. This sample has 1.5 million to 2 million distinct CDR3 sequences, with around 48% found just once. The sample consisted of blood. The J gene is TRBJ2-1, the V gene TRBV27, with 8 bases matching TRBD1. This TCR derives from a woman between 35 and 50 years old in good health. In nucleotides, the CDR3 is TGTGCCAGCACCACAGGGGGGTATGAGCAGTTCTTC. Amino acids: CASTTGGYEQFF.